One and the same sample provided the 2 T cell receptor beta chains below, sequenced in a study of blood T cell repertoires in COVID-19. Profiled with immunoSEQ multiplex PCR; TCRdb holds only in-frame clones, not every one. Of a few hundred thousand clones listed, roughly 86% were seen once; the top ten hold just over 1%. The sequenced material came from PBMCs or T cells enriched from blood (not recorded which). These TCRs come from a woman aged 25 to 39 who had been exposed to COVID-19.

This chain uses TRBV29-1 with TRBJ1-1; 10 bases map to TRBD1. This CDR3 is 13 amino acids long. Per the germline V gene, CDR1 is SQVTM and CDR2 is ANQGSEA. Trimming removed 5 bases from V and 4 bases from J; junction bases left unmatched: 4. The CDR3 bases are TGCAGCGTTCGGACAGGGGGACTCACTGAAGCTTTCTTT. Protein: CSVRTGGLTEAFF.

V and J are TRBV28 and TRBJ1-5; D not resolved. Germline V gene data show CDR1 as MDHEN and CDR2 as SYDVKM. V lost 10 bases to trimming and J lost 1 base, with 5 bases between them. This CDR3 comprises 11 residues. This CDR3 reads CATASNQPQHF. The CDR3 DNA sequence: TGTGCCACCGCGAGCAATCAGCCCCAGCATTTT.